The T cell receptor (beta chain) under discussion was sequenced for a study of blood T cell repertoires in COVID-19. Study-level information: Researchers got acute and convalescent COVID-19 samples from the United States, Italy and Spain. PBMCs, B-cell-depleted T cells, or T cells were the source of the cDNA or gDNA that made up the material.

In the original processing: Using reference gene primer amplification, nucleated cell counts were estimated. Sequencing used immunoSEQ multiplex PCR; TCRdb keeps in-frame clones, though not all of them. That table gives V, J and clone size, and the DNA gave D and trimming. The sample has tens of thousands of clones, more than 60% seen once. V was cut by 6 bases and J by 7 bases, with 16 bases left in between. Looked up from germline, CDR1 is SGHTA and CDR2 is FQGNSA. The CDR3 consists of 14 residues. This TCR was recovered from a human donor in a cohort sampled during active COVID-19. Sequenced: peripheral blood. This rearrangement joins TRBV7-2 to TRBJ2-1; D possibly corresponds to TRBD1 (5 bases). As DNA, the CDR3 is TGTGCCAGCAGTCTGACAGCTTCTGGAAATGAGCAGTTCTTC. It specifies CASSLTASGNEQFF.